Listed here are 7 T cell receptor beta chains from one sample, sequenced in a study of blood T cell repertoires in COVID-19. This table comes from immunoSEQ multiplex PCR, and its TCRdb copy is limited to in-frame clones, with some not included. Among around 390,000 clones listed, around nine tenths were seen once. The sequenced sample was PBMCs or T cells enriched from blood (not recorded which). These receptors originate from a woman aged 50 to 60 who had recovered from COVID-19.

This clone has a single count. The V gene is TRBV28, the J gene TRBJ1-5; 11 bases fit TRBD1. Germline V gene sequence: CDR1 MDHEN, CDR2 SYDVKM. The CDR3 is 14 amino acids. The ends lost 8 bases at V and 5 bases at J; junction bases unmatched: 5. CDR3 DNA: TGTGCCAGCTGGGACAGGGGGTCCGATCAGCCCCAGCATTTT. Its protein product is CASWDRGSDQPQHF.

V usage is TRBV13 and J usage is TRBJ1-1; D remains unclear. The germline V and J ends were trimmed by 1 base and 2 bases, with 2 bases remaining between them. Germline V gene sequence: CDR1 PRHDT, CDR2 FYEKMQ (reference sequence). This CDR3 has 12 residues. DNA of the CDR3: TGTGCCAGCAGCTTAGTAAACACTGAAGCTTTCTTT. Its protein product is CASSLVNTEAFF.

V gene TRBV30 combines with J gene TRBJ1-5; 10 positions match TRBD1. Germline assignment: CDR1 GTSNPN and CDR2 SVGIG (reference sequence). There are 15 residues in the CDR3. Trimming cost V 1 base and J 3 bases; bases outside gene matches: 3. The CDR3 protein is CAWSAGTGDNQPQHF. As DNA, the CDR3 is TGTGCCTGGAGTGCCGGGACAGGGGACAATCAGCCCCAGCATTTT.

This chain uses TRBV29-1 with TRBJ1-2; D gene unclear. CDR3 size: 12 residues. The ends were cut back, 7 bases at V and 2 bases at J, with 11 bases in the middle. The germline CDR1 and CDR2 sequences are SQVTM and ANQGSEA. Here the CDR3 reads CSAQTRNYGYTF. CDR3 nucleotide sequence: TGCAGCGCCCAGACACGCAACTATGGCTACACCTTC. Combining the CDR3 with reference TRBV29-1 and TRBJ1-2 gives the whole variable domain SAVISQKPSRDICQRGTSLTIQCQVDSQVTMMFWYRQQPGQSLTLIATANQGSEATYESGFVIDKFPISRPNLTFSTLTVSNMSPEDSSIYLCSAQTRNYGYTFGSGTRLTVV.

V gene TRBV19 combines with J gene TRBJ1-1, with D possibly being TRBD1 (6 bases). Trimming left V 5 bases short and J 2 bases short, with 12 bases between. In germline, CDR1 is LNHDA, CDR2 SQIVND (reference sequence). This CDR3 region has 14 residues. CDR3 nucleotide sequence: TGTGCCAGTAGTGCTCGGACAGCCAACACTGAAGCTTTCTTT. Its protein product is CASSARTANTEAFF.

This clone was observed once. The gene calls are TRBV25-1 and TRBJ1-6; possible D gene TRBD1, 5 bases. From germline, CDR1 is MGHDK and CDR2 SYGVNS. This CDR3 has 14 amino acids. V lost 6 bases, J lost 6 bases, and 12 bases lay in between. CDR3 in amino acids: CASRRQSTNSPLHF. CDR3 DNA sequence: TGTGCCAGCAGAAGACAGAGCACTAATTCACCCCTCCACTTT.

The chain recombines TRBV3-1 (or the pseudogene TRBV3-2) with TRBJ1-2; weak D call: TRBD1 (6 bases). The CDR3 is 19 amino acids. Germline values: CDR1 LGHDT, CDR2 YNNKEL (reference sequence). V gave up 1 base and J gave up 7 bases, with 28 bases separating them. CDR3 coding DNA: TGTGCCAGCAGCCAAGGACCCCCCGCCTGGACAGTTCGGGTGGGTGGCTACACCTTC. Translating it yields CASSQGPPAWTVRVGGYTF.